This T cell receptor beta chain was documented in a study of CD8 T cells in ankylosing spondylitis. Findings and limits, study-wide: There was a TCR beta motif, made of several highly homologous variants, that appeared characteristic of ankylosing spondylitis blood. From matched ankylosing spondylitis synovial fluid, disease-linked clones were reportedly recovered at significantly enriched levels.

This clonotype has at least ten counts. What it recognizes is unknown. Germline V gene data show CDR1 as SGHTA and CDR2 as FQGNSA. Trimming took 5 bases from V and 7 from J, leaving 21 bases between them. The CDR3 length is 16 residues. The TCR beta libraries were generated through quantitative 5'-RACE incorporating molecular barcodes. In TCRdb, the 5' RACE reads were re-called with MiXCR into one record per CDR3 protein. The table records about 36,000 distinct CDR3 sequences, about 5.5% of them present only once. The genes are TRBV7-2 and TRBJ2-1, with D perhaps matching TRBD2 (6 bases). This sequence originates from a male donor with ankylosing spondylitis or in good health (not recorded which). The material sequenced was blood, either unsorted or a sorted T cell fraction (not recorded which). The CDR3 DNA reads as TGTGCCAGCAGCCGGGCCGGGACTTATAACTCAAATGAGCAGTTCTTC. This sequence encodes CASSRAGTYNSNEQFF.